This TCR beta chain was sequenced for a study of T cell clonotyping in hematopoietic cell transplantation. TCRdb keeps only in-frame clones here, not all; method: immunoSEQ multiplex PCR. The table shows about 29,000 clones, with about 93% occurring only once. Germline trimming cut 4 bases from V and 1 base from J; bases unmatched to any gene: 7. Germline loops: CDR1 SGDLS, CDR2 YYNGEE. The CDR3 consists of 17 residues. The receptor's source is a female patient aged 45-60 years who had an allogeneic stem cell transplant from a related donor, so the T cells may come from the graft donor. Some clones in this sample may be carry-over from other donors' samples. This chain connects TRBV9 to TRBJ1-5, with 11 bases that match TRBD1. The source material was PBMCs, sampled 100 days after allogeneic stem cell transplant. The CDR3 DNA is TGTGCCAGCAGCTCCCGGACAGGGGGCGCGAGCAATCAGCCCCAGCATTTT. It is translated as CASSSRTGGASNQPQHF.